These T cell receptor beta chains were read from a single sample in a study of graft-versus-host responses after intestinal transplantation. Produced via immunoSEQ multiplex PCR; TCRdb's table is partial and in-frame only. This table holds tens of thousands of clones, about nine tenths found once. What these receptors recognize is not known. The source was unstimulated CD4+ T cells sorted from spleen or lymph node cells, collected before transplant. The receptors stem from a human donor who was the organ donor for an intestinal transplant. Both conserved end residues are part of each CDR3. Each record gives: CDR3 DNA, CDR3 protein, clone size, D gene, V gene, J gene. A D gene is named only where the DNA matches it firmly. The listing skips clone size in some rows; elsewhere it reads once, few, many or a size class.

CDR3 DNA: TGTGCCATCAGTGTGTATCAGGGGGAGGCTTTCTTT
CDR3 protein: CAISVYQGEAFF
clone size: NA
D gene: TRBD1
V gene: TRBV10-3
J gene: TRBJ1-1

CDR3 DNA: TGTGCCAGCAGGGACAGGTTCACAGATACGCAGTATTTT
CDR3 protein: CASRDRFTDTQYF
clone size: NA
D gene: TRBD1
V gene: TRBV28
J gene: TRBJ2-3

CDR3 DNA: TGTGCCAGCTCACGAGGGGGAGTAGAAAAACTGTTTTTT
CDR3 protein: CASSRGGVEKLFF
clone size: NA
D gene: NA
V gene: TRBV18
J gene: TRBJ1-4

CDR3 DNA: TGTGCCAGCAGCTTAGCGCGCCTAGCGGGACGGGGAGAGACCCAGTACTTC
CDR3 protein: CASSLARLAGRGETQYF
clone size: NA
D gene: TRBD2
V gene: TRBV7-8
J gene: TRBJ2-5

CDR3 DNA: TGTGCCAGCAGTCCAGGGGGCTGGGGGACCCAGTACTTC
CDR3 protein: CASSPGGWGTQYF
clone size: NA
D gene: TRBD1
V gene: TRBV28
J gene: TRBJ2-5

CDR3 DNA: TGTGCCAGCAGTACCGGGACTACCAGGGAGCAGTTCTTC
CDR3 protein: CASSTGTTREQFF
clone size: NA
D gene: TRBD2
V gene: TRBV28
J gene: TRBJ2-1

CDR3 DNA: TGTGCCAGCAGCTCCTGGGGACAGACCACAGATACGCAGTATTTT
CDR3 protein: CASSSWGQTTDTQYF
clone size: NA
D gene: TRBD1
V gene: TRBV11-2
J gene: TRBJ2-3

CDR3 DNA: TGTGCCTGGAGTAACCAGCCTTATAATTCACCCCTCCACTTT
CDR3 protein: CAWSNQPYNSPLHF
clone size: NA
D gene: NA
V gene: TRBV30
J gene: TRBJ1-6

CDR3 DNA: TGTGCCAGCAGCCCCCGGACAGGCCCTGAAGCTTTCTTT
CDR3 protein: CASSPRTGPEAFF
clone size: once
D gene: TRBD1
V gene: TRBV9
J gene: TRBJ1-1

CDR3 DNA: TGTGCCAGCACCCCGGAGGTTCCCTACAATGAGCAGTTCTTC
CDR3 protein: CASTPEVPYNEQFF
clone size: NA
D gene: NA
V gene: TRBV2
J gene: TRBJ2-1

CDR3 DNA: TGCAGCGTTACGACTTTCAGGGACACCGGGGAGCTGTTTTTT
CDR3 protein: CSVTTFRDTGELFF
clone size: NA
D gene: NA
V gene: TRBV29-1
J gene: TRBJ2-2

CDR3 DNA: TGCGCCAGCAGCCAAGTCTGGACTCTCGGGACGGGAGAGACCCAGTACTTC
CDR3 protein: CASSQVWTLGTGETQYF
clone size: NA
D gene: NA
V gene: TRBV4-1
J gene: TRBJ2-5

CDR3 DNA: TGTGCCAGCAGTTTGGCACTGATGGGCACAGATACGCAGTATTTT
CDR3 protein: CASSLALMGTDTQYF
clone size: NA
D gene: NA
V gene: TRBV27
J gene: TRBJ2-3

CDR3 DNA: TGTGCCAGCCGAGGGCTAGCGGGAGGCACAGATACGCAGTATTTT
CDR3 protein: CASRGLAGGTDTQYF
clone size: NA
D gene: TRBD2
V gene: TRBV6-5
J gene: TRBJ2-3

CDR3 DNA: TGTGCCTACGGCAGAGCGGGAGGGCCCCATGAGCAGTTCTTC
CDR3 protein: CAYGRAGGPHEQFF
clone size: NA
D gene: TRBD2
V gene: TRBV5-4
J gene: TRBJ2-1

CDR3 DNA: TGTGCCAGCAGCTTCTCCTACAATGAGCAGTTCTTC
CDR3 protein: CASSFSYNEQFF
clone size: NA
D gene: NA
V gene: TRBV7-9
J gene: TRBJ2-1

CDR3 DNA: TGTGCCAGCAGTTACGGCGCGGGAGGGTCCTACGAGCAGTACTTC
CDR3 protein: CASSYGAGGSYEQYF
clone size: NA
D gene: TRBD2
V gene: TRBV6-5
J gene: TRBJ2-7

CDR3 DNA: TGTGCCAGCAGCGTACCCCAAGGGACAGATACGCAGTATTTT
CDR3 protein: CASSVPQGTDTQYF
clone size: NA
D gene: NA
V gene: TRBV7-9
J gene: TRBJ2-3

CDR3 DNA: TGTGCCTGGTCCCGGGACCCACCTAATGAAAAACTATTTTTT
CDR3 protein: CAWSRDPPNEKLFF
clone size: NA
D gene: NA
V gene: TRBV30
J gene: TRBJ1-4

CDR3 DNA: TGTGCCAGCAGTTACGTCCAGGGAGAATTCTACTTC
CDR3 protein: CASSYVQGEFYF
clone size: NA
D gene: NA
V gene: TRBV6-5
J gene: TRBJ2-5

CDR3 DNA: TGTGCCAGCAGCAAGCAGCGGACTACAGCTACCTACGAGCAGTACTTC
CDR3 protein: CASSKQRTTATYEQYF
clone size: NA
D gene: NA
V gene: TRBV27
J gene: TRBJ2-7

CDR3 DNA: TGTGCCAGCAACGAGGAAGTTGGACCTAAAAACATTCAGTACTTC
CDR3 protein: CASNEEVGPKNIQYF
clone size: NA
D gene: NA
V gene: TRBV2
J gene: TRBJ2-4

CDR3 DNA: TGCGCCAGCGGCGCGACTAGCGGGTTTGCCAATGAGCAGTTCTTC
CDR3 protein: CASGATSGFANEQFF
clone size: NA
D gene: TRBD2
V gene: TRBV5-1
J gene: TRBJ2-1

CDR3 DNA: TGTGCCAGCAGCTTAATTGGAGCGGATACGCAGTATTTT
CDR3 protein: CASSLIGADTQYF
clone size: NA
D gene: NA
V gene: TRBV7-3
J gene: TRBJ2-3

CDR3 DNA: TGTGCCAGCAGTTTTCACCACAGGGGGCTGGAAAAACTGTTTTTT
CDR3 protein: CASSFHHRGLEKLFF
clone size: NA
D gene: TRBD1
V gene: TRBV28
J gene: TRBJ1-4

CDR3 DNA: TGTGCCATTACTAGCGGGATGAACTACGAGCAGTACTTC
CDR3 protein: CAITSGMNYEQYF
clone size: NA
D gene: TRBD2
V gene: TRBV10-3
J gene: TRBJ2-7

CDR3 DNA: TGTGCCAGCAGCCAAGATCCCCCTAGCCCCTTGTTTGTAGAGACCCAGTACTTC
CDR3 protein: CASSQDPPSPLFVETQYF
clone size: NA
D gene: NA
V gene: TRBV4-2
J gene: TRBJ2-5

CDR3 DNA: TGTGCCAGCAGCTTGAGACAGGGAATCTATAGCAATCAGCCCCAGCATTTT
CDR3 protein: CASSLRQGIYSNQPQHF
clone size: NA
D gene: TRBD1
V gene: TRBV5-8
J gene: TRBJ1-5

CDR3 DNA: TGTGCCAGCAGATCTGGGACAGGCCATAATTCACCCCTCCACTTT
CDR3 protein: CASRSGTGHNSPLHF
clone size: once
D gene: TRBD1
V gene: TRBV6-5
J gene: TRBJ1-6

CDR3 DNA: TGTGCCTGGAGACTAGCGGGAGATGGCGGGGAGCTGTTTTTT
CDR3 protein: CAWRLAGDGGELFF
clone size: NA
D gene: TRBD2
V gene: TRBV30
J gene: TRBJ2-2

CDR3 DNA: TGTGCCAGCAGCCCGGGGACTAGCTCTAGCACAGATACGCAGTATTTT
CDR3 protein: CASSPGTSSSTDTQYF
clone size: NA
D gene: TRBD2
V gene: TRBV7-9
J gene: TRBJ2-3

CDR3 DNA: TGTGCCAGCCTTCCAGGCTCAGTGGGCAGGTACGAGCAGTACTTC
CDR3 protein: CASLPGSVGRYEQYF
clone size: NA
D gene: NA
V gene: TRBV28
J gene: TRBJ2-7

CDR3 DNA: TGTGCCAGCAGCCCAGGGCCGGCGGGTGAAAAACTGTTTTTT
CDR3 protein: CASSPGPAGEKLFF
clone size: once
D gene: NA
V gene: TRBV28
J gene: TRBJ1-4

CDR3 DNA: TGTGCCAGCTCACCCTCCACCGGAACAGGGATAGCCAAAAACATTCAGTACTTC
CDR3 protein: CASSPSTGTGIAKNIQYF
clone size: NA
D gene: NA
V gene: TRBV18
J gene: TRBJ2-4

CDR3 DNA: TGTGCCAGCAGCTTAGCTAGCGGGAGCTCCTACGAGCAGTACTTC
CDR3 protein: CASSLASGSSYEQYF
clone size: NA
D gene: TRBD2
V gene: TRBV11-3
J gene: TRBJ2-7

CDR3 DNA: TGTGCCAGCACACCGGGACAGGGAAACATTCAGTACTTC
CDR3 protein: CASTPGQGNIQYF
clone size: NA
D gene: TRBD1
V gene: TRBV6-1
J gene: TRBJ2-4

CDR3 DNA: TGCAGCGTTGCCCTACTTCTAGCGGGAGTTGGGGATGAGCAGTTCTTC
CDR3 protein: CSVALLLAGVGDEQFF
clone size: NA
D gene: TRBD2
V gene: TRBV29-1
J gene: TRBJ2-1

CDR3 DNA: TGTGCCATCAGTGAAGGACTAGCGGGGGGCCAAGAGACCCAGTACTTC
CDR3 protein: CAISEGLAGGQETQYF
clone size: once
D gene: TRBD2
V gene: TRBV10-3
J gene: TRBJ2-5

CDR3 DNA: TGTGCCAGCAGCCGCCGAGAGACTCGTACCTACAATGAGCAGTTCTTC
CDR3 protein: CASSRRETRTYNEQFF
clone size: NA
D gene: NA
V gene: TRBV11-2
J gene: TRBJ2-1

CDR3 DNA: TGTGCCAGCAGGCAGGGAGGAAGCAATCAGCCCCAGCATTTT
CDR3 protein: CASRQGGSNQPQHF
clone size: NA
D gene: NA
V gene: TRBV5-6
J gene: TRBJ1-5

CDR3 DNA: TGTGCCAGCAGCTTGGAGTTGGGGAACACTGAAGCTTTCTTT
CDR3 protein: CASSLELGNTEAFF
clone size: NA
D gene: NA
V gene: TRBV5-4
J gene: TRBJ1-1

CDR3 DNA: TGTGCCAGCAGGAGAGGGGAGAGCACAGATACGCAGTATTTT
CDR3 protein: CASRRGESTDTQYF
clone size: NA
D gene: NA
V gene: TRBV25-1
J gene: TRBJ2-3

CDR3 DNA: TGTGCCAGCAGTGAAGTAGGAGGAACCTTCTATGGCTACACCTTC
CDR3 protein: CASSEVGGTFYGYTF
clone size: NA
D gene: NA
V gene: TRBV6-1
J gene: TRBJ1-2

CDR3 DNA: TGTGCCAGCAGTGACCCCGTACAGGGAGGGTTGGGGAGGGACAATGAGCAGTTCTTC
CDR3 protein: CASSDPVQGGLGRDNEQFF
clone size: NA
D gene: NA
V gene: TRBV6-1
J gene: TRBJ2-1

CDR3 DNA: TGCAGTGCTAGAGCGGAAGAGACCCAGTACTTC
CDR3 protein: CSARAEETQYF
clone size: NA
D gene: NA
V gene: TRBV20-1
J gene: TRBJ2-5

CDR3 DNA: TGTGCCAGCAGCTTAGGATCAGGGTTGAACACTGAAGCTTTCTTT
CDR3 protein: CASSLGSGLNTEAFF
clone size: NA
D gene: NA
V gene: TRBV7-2
J gene: TRBJ1-1

CDR3 DNA: TGCGCCAGCAGTCACGGGACTAGCGGGAATAGGGAGACCCAGTACTTC
CDR3 protein: CASSHGTSGNRETQYF
clone size: NA
D gene: TRBD2
V gene: TRBV23-1
J gene: TRBJ2-5

CDR3 DNA: TGTGCCAGCAGCTTAGGTTTAGCGGGACTCGATACGCAGTATTTT
CDR3 protein: CASSLGLAGLDTQYF
clone size: NA
D gene: TRBD2
V gene: TRBV7-2
J gene: TRBJ2-3

CDR3 DNA: TGTGCCAGCAGCTTAGGAGAATTCGGGAGGGTTTGGAACACCGGGGAGCTGTTTTTT
CDR3 protein: CASSLGEFGRVWNTGELFF
clone size: NA
D gene: TRBD2
V gene: TRBV7-2
J gene: TRBJ2-2

CDR3 DNA: TGTGCCAGCAGCCGAGAGGGACTAGCGGGCTCCTACGAGCAGTACTTC
CDR3 protein: CASSREGLAGSYEQYF
clone size: NA
D gene: TRBD2
V gene: TRBV27
J gene: TRBJ2-7

CDR3 DNA: TGTGCCAGCAGCTCACTCGTAGCAGGAGCCTACAATGAGCAGTTCTTC
CDR3 protein: CASSSLVAGAYNEQFF
clone size: NA
D gene: NA
V gene: TRBV11-1
J gene: TRBJ2-1

CDR3 DNA: TGTGCCACGAGCCGGGAGGGATATGAGACCCAGTACTTC
CDR3 protein: CATSREGYETQYF
clone size: NA
D gene: TRBD2
V gene: TRBV6-5
J gene: TRBJ2-5